Detailed here is one TCR beta chain. The target antigen is unknown. This specimen belongs to a study of OX40 agonist ivuxolimab in advanced cancers. About the study: At 0.01 to 10 mg/kg, ivuxolimab was administered intravenously to patients every 2 weeks. Aged about 23 to 80 with a mean of roughly 65 years, they were about 83% male. Study-wide findings and caveats: Some nonresponders additionally presented with little normalized T-cell clonal expansion.

This CDR3 comprises 15 residues. Germline assignment: CDR1 SGHRS and CDR2 YFSETQ. Between the trimmed V and J ends, which lost 4 bases and 5 bases, there was a span of 15 bases. Generated by immunoSEQ multiplex PCR, the TCRdb table keeps only in-frame clones and is missing some. The table records roughly 61,000 clones, around nine tenths of them present only once. The material was CD4+ or CD8+ T cells sorted from blood, obtained in a trial of the OX40 agonist ivuxolimab. The chain has TRBV5-1 and TRBJ2-2; perhaps D is TRBD1 or TRBD2 (6 bases each). The receptor comes from an adult with an advanced solid tumor such as melanoma, head and neck, liver or kidney cancer. CDR3 residues: CASSPGGGPTGELFF. The CDR3 coding sequence is TGCGCCAGCAGCCCTGGAGGGGGGCCGACCGGGGAGCTGTTTTTT.